One and the same sample provided the 30 T cell receptor beta chains below, sequenced in a study of cytomegalovirus exposure and HLA in healthy donors (dated by TCRdb to the late 2010s). Receptors were amplified or captured by the immunoSEQ multiplex PCR assay. The multiplex PCR relied on a mix of 60 forward primers for TCR Vbeta segments and 13 reverse primers for TCR Jbeta segments. Drawn from immuneACCESS, this table holds only the in-frame rearrangements with V and J called that TCRdb kept. Clones are partly lost; checked studies trace under half to an unresolved V gene and leave the rest unexplained. Across this sample there are some 150,000 clones, with around 62% seen only once. The ten largest clones add up to roughly 2.9% of the sample. Sequencing was carried out using PBMCs. The receptors were sampled from a man aged 35 to 55 in good health and CMV-seronegative.

The chain uses TRBV14 and TRBJ2-7; 9 bases match TRBD2. V shed 4 bases, J shed 2 bases, and the junction held 6 bases outside the gene matches. Germline V CDR1 and CDR2: SGHDN, FVKESK. CDR3 size: 15 residues. CDR3 residues: CASSPLIAGAYEQYF. In DNA, the CDR3 is TGTGCCAGCAGCCCGTTAATAGCGGGGGCCTACGAGCAGTACTTC.

The rearrangement links TRBV11-3 to TRBJ2-2; 7 bases align to TRBD1. The CDR3 runs to 15 residues. Germline V gene data show CDR1 as SGHNT and CDR2 as YENEEA. V trimming: 5 bases; J trimming: 3 bases; junction bases outside the gene matches: 6. CDR3 residues: CASSRQGRDTGELFF. The CDR3 DNA follows: TGTGCCAGCAGCCGACAGGGAAGGGACACCGGGGAGCTGTTTTTT. The full variable domain, rest sourced from reference TRBV11-3 and TRBJ2-2, is EAGVVQSPRYKIIEKKQPVAFWCNPISGHNTLYWYLQNLGQGPELLIRYENEEAVDDSQLPKDRFSAERLKGVDSTLKIQPAELGDSAVYLCASSRQGRDTGELFFGEGSRLTVL.

This chain joins TRBV5-1 and TRBJ1-1, with a possible D match to TRBD1 (6 bases). Trimming stripped 2 bases from V and 4 bases from J, with 18 bases between. The CDR3 is 16 residues long. Germline V gene data show CDR1 as SGHRS and CDR2 as YFSETQ. CDR3 in amino acids: CASSFTVAGAGTEAFF. CDR3 coding DNA: TGCGCCAGCAGCTTCACAGTCGCAGGGGCTGGCACTGAAGCTTTCTTT.

The chain is built from TRBV13 and TRBJ1-4, with D perhaps TRBD1 (5 bases). The CDR3 consists of 13 residues. Germline V gives CDR1 PRHDT, CDR2 FYEKMQ (reference sequence). V was shortened by 3 bases and J by 6 bases, with 8 bases between the two germline ends. The CDR3 loop is CASSLTAHEKLFF. Here the CDR3 DNA reads TGTGCCAGCAGCTTGACAGCGCATGAAAAACTGTTTTTT.

This sequence joins TRBV5-1 and TRBJ2-5; TRBD2 matches 16 bases. CDR1 is SGHRS, CDR2 YFSETQ, per germline. After removal of 8 bases from V and 1 base from J, the junction contained 11 bases not matched to a gene. The CDR3 has 18 amino acids. The chain's CDR3 is CASPPGTSGRESQETQYF. CDR3 coding DNA: TGCGCCAGTCCTCCTGGGACTAGCGGGAGGGAGTCCCAAGAGACCCAGTACTTC.

The chain recombines TRBV10-1 with TRBJ2-5; 7 bases are a match to TRBD1. Germline assignment: CDR1 WNHNN and CDR2 SYGVQD (reference sequence). The ends lost 8 bases at V and 5 bases at J; junction bases unmatched: 8. The CDR3 extends over 13 amino acids. The chain's CDR3 is CASLDRAGETQYF. The CDR3 DNA reads as TGCGCCAGCCTCGACAGGGCTGGGGAGACCCAGTACTTC.

The chain couples TRBV11-2 to TRBJ2-1; D is unresolved. Germline V gives CDR1 SGHAT, CDR2 FQNNGV. V lost 3 bases, J lost 3 bases, and 9 bases lay in between. This CDR3 spans 14 amino acids. The CDR3, as DNA: TGTGCCAGCAGCTTCCAGACTCTCTACAATGAGCAGTTCTTC. Its protein product is CASSFQTLYNEQFF.

The V and J genes are TRBV5-4 and TRBJ2-7, with D possibly TRBD2 on 5 matching bases. The CDR3 is 14 amino acids. Trimming took off 2 bases at V and 2 bases at J, with 11 bases between the two ends. Per the germline V gene, CDR1 is SGHNT and CDR2 is YYREEE (reference sequence). The CDR3 here is CASSFEDSTYEQYF. CDR3 coding DNA: TGTGCCAGCAGCTTTGAGGACTCCACCTACGAGCAGTACTTC.

The chain recombines TRBV6-1 with TRBJ1-1; D not certain. The CDR3 is 13 residues long. Deletions cut 4 bases from V and 5 bases from J, with 11 bases between. CDR1 MNHNS and CDR2 SASEGT come from the germline V gene. Written as DNA, the CDR3 is TGTGCCAGCAGTGCAGTGATTGGTACTGAAGCTTTCTTT. This encodes CASSAVIGTEAFF.

This chain joins TRBV5-1 and TRBJ2-5; 9 bases match TRBD2. V shed 4 bases and J 4 bases; nucleotides not matched to a gene: 11. Germline V gene sequence: CDR1 SGHRS, CDR2 YFSETQ. The CDR3 is 16 residues long. The CDR3 protein is CASSPAGGRAPETQYF. In DNA form, the CDR3 reads TGCGCCAGCAGCCCCGCGGGCGGGAGGGCCCCAGAGACCCAGTACTTC.

The chain recombines TRBV4-1 with TRBJ2-7, with TRBD2 matching 11 bases. The CDR3 has 18 amino acids. Germline CDR1 MGHRA, CDR2 YSYEKL. The V segment lost 1 base and the J segment 0 bases; nucleotides outside the gene matches: 8. CDR3 in DNA: TGCGCCAGCAGCCAAGTTCTGACTAGCGGGGCCAGCTCCTACGAGCAGTACTTC. Translation gives CASSQVLTSGASSYEQYF.

The chain is built from TRBV7-2 and TRBJ2-5; TRBD2 matches 7 bases. The CDR3 runs 15 residues. The V segment lost 5 bases and the J segment 2 bases; nucleotides outside the gene matches: 8. Germline CDR1 reads SGHTA; CDR2 reads FQGNSA. CDR3 sequence: CASSLQTSRQETQYF. CDR3 sequence (DNA): TGTGCCAGCAGCCTGCAGACTAGCCGACAAGAGACCCAGTACTTC. Together with reference TRBV7-2 and TRBJ2-5, the CDR3 gives the full variable domain: GAGVSQSPSNKVTEKGKDVELRCDPISGHTALYWYRQSLGQGLEFLIYFQGNSAPDKSGLPSDRFSAERTGGSVSTLTIQRTQQEDSAVYLCASSLQTSRQETQYFGPGTRLLVL.

The DNA of the CDR3 is TGTGCCAGCAGAAGTAGCGGGGGGGCGGGAGATACGCAGTATTTT. Protein product: CASRSSGGAGDTQYF. This chain joins TRBV6-1 and TRBJ2-3, with 11 bases lining up with TRBD2. The CDR3 consists of 15 residues. Germline values: CDR1 MNHNS, CDR2 SASEGT. V trimming: 6 bases; J trimming: 5 bases; junction bases outside the gene matches: 7.

The chain couples TRBV11-2 to TRBJ2-1; 14 bases line up with TRBD2. From germline, CDR1 is SGHAT and CDR2 FQNNGV. The length of the CDR3 is 18 residues. The J segment lost 8 bases and the V segment lost 0 bases, leaving 9 bases of the junction unmatched. CDR3 sequence (DNA): TGTGCCAGCAGCTTAGAAAAAGGGGGGACTAGCGGGAGCTATGAGCAGTTCTTC. As protein: CASSLEKGGTSGSYEQFF.

This rearrangement joins TRBV6-1 to TRBJ1-4, with D hard to call. Between the trimmed V and J ends, which lost 1 base and 1 base, there was a span of 7 bases. The length of the CDR3 is 15 residues. The germline V gene has CDR1 MNHNS and CDR2 SASEGT. Here the CDR3 reads CASSEGRGTNEKLFF. The CDR3 coding sequence is TGTGCCAGCAGTGAAGGGCGGGGAACTAATGAAAAACTGTTTTTT.

The chain links TRBV4-1 to TRBJ1-1, with D unresolved. This CDR3 region has 12 residues. V was trimmed by 6 bases and J by 1 base, leaving 6 bases between them. Germline CDR1 and CDR2: MGHRA and YSYEKL. The CDR3 DNA reads as TGCGCCAGCAGTCCCGGGAACACTGAAGCTTTCTTT. Amino acid sequence: CASSPGNTEAFF.

The chain combines TRBV7-2 with TRBJ2-4; D remains unclear. The CDR3 sequence is 14 residues long. CDR1 is SGHTA and CDR2 is FQGNSA in the germline V gene. Trimming removed 6 bases at V and 1 base at J, with 10 bases between. The CDR3 here is CASRFPGAKNIQYF. CDR3 nucleotide sequence: TGTGCCAGCAGGTTTCCCGGGGCCAAAAACATTCAGTACTTC. Combining the CDR3 with reference TRBV7-2 and TRBJ2-4 gives the whole variable domain GAGVSQSPSNKVTEKGKDVELRCDPISGHTALYWYRQSLGQGLEFLIYFQGNSAPDKSGLPSDRFSAERTGGSVSTLTIQRTQQEDSAVYLCASRFPGAKNIQYFGAGTRLSVL.

The rearrangement uses TRBV15 and TRBJ1-3, with no clear D. The CDR3 extends over 14 amino acids. Trimming removed 1 base at V and 0 bases at J, with 4 bases between. Germline CDR1 and CDR2: LNHNV and YYDKDF (reference sequence). CDR3 in DNA: TGTGCCACCAGCAGAGCCCGCTCTGGAAACACCATATATTTT. It is translated as CATSRARSGNTIYF.

The chain uses TRBV6-1 and TRBJ2-7; 10 bases map to TRBD2. With V trimmed by 6 bases and J by 2 bases, 7 bases remained unmatched. In germline, CDR1 is MNHNS, CDR2 SASEGT. This CDR3 region has 15 residues. CDR3 bases: TGTGCCAGCAGGTCAGCGAGCGGGGGGGCCTACGAGCAGTACTTC. Protein sequence: CASRSASGGAYEQYF.

This clone came up a few times. This chain uses TRBV6-5 with TRBJ1-2; D remains ambiguous. Germline assignment: CDR1 MNHEY and CDR2 SVGAGI. This CDR3 contains 13 residues. The V end lost 2 bases, the J end lost 0 bases, and 4 bases lay between the germline ends. In DNA, the CDR3 is TGTGCCAGCAGTTACGTAGCTAACTATGGCTACACCTTC. As protein: CASSYVANYGYTF.

The chain recombines TRBV9 with TRBJ2-1; D is unclear. Per germline, CDR1 SGDLS and CDR2 YYNGEE. CDR3 size: 15 residues. Trimming left V 5 bases short and J 0 bases short, with 12 bases between. The CDR3 bases are TGTGCCAGCAGTCTAGGAGTAGCCTCCTACAATGAGCAGTTCTTC. It specifies CASSLGVASYNEQFF.

V is TRBV19 and J is TRBJ2-7; D might be TRBD2 (5 bases). Trimming took 1 base from V and 0 from J, leaving 10 bases between them. CDR3 size: 15 residues. The germline gives CDR1 LNHDA, CDR2 SQIVND (reference sequence). The CDR3 DNA reads as TGTGCCAGTAGTATAGCCAGCGACTACTCCTACGAGCAGTACTTC. It encodes CASSIASDYSYEQYF.

The CDR3 DNA reads as TGCGCCAGCAGCCGCCTGCCCCCGGGAGGGTCAGATACGCAGTATTTT. It specifies CASSRLPPGGSDTQYF. J is TRBJ2-3 and V is TRBV4-1; 8 bases fit TRBD2. CDR1 MGHRA and CDR2 YSYEKL come from the germline V gene. With 4 bases clipped from V and 4 bases from J, the junction kept 10 bases outside the gene matches. The CDR3 spans 16 residues.

The chain employs TRBV28 and TRBJ1-1; 8 nucleotides line up with TRBD1. The ends lost 1 base at V and 5 bases at J; junction bases unmatched: 9. The CDR3 totals 16 residues. Germline values: CDR1 MDHEN, CDR2 SYDVKM. Here the CDR3 reads CASSLSQGAPKTEAFF. CDR3 in DNA: TGTGCCAGCAGTTTATCCCAGGGGGCCCCCAAGACTGAAGCTTTCTTT.

The chain recombines TRBV4-1 with TRBJ2-1; a weak D match, TRBD2 (5 bases). The germline V gene encodes CDR1 MGHRA and CDR2 YSYEKL. V was shortened by 6 bases and J by 8 bases, with 17 bases between the two germline ends. This CDR3 region has 14 residues. The CDR3 sequence is CASSRSPGYDEQFF. The CDR3 DNA reads as TGCGCCAGCAGTCGGTCCCCGGGGTACGATGAGCAGTTCTTC.

A note on this clone: Germline and junction disagree at one end, which may indicate a read error. This rearrangement joins TRBV7-9 to TRBJ2-3; D may be TRBD2 (5 bases). This CDR3 comprises 15 residues. In germline, CDR1 is SEHNR, CDR2 FQNEAQ (reference sequence). CDR3 protein: CSSSFFRGREDTQYF. CDR3 sequence (DNA): TGTTCCAGCAGCTTTTTCCGAGGGCGTGAGGATACGCAGTATTTT.

There are a few counts of this clone. The rearrangement joins TRBV6-1 to TRBJ1-5; D not certain. V lost 5 bases and J 3 bases, leaving 11 bases between the germline ends. The length of the CDR3 is 14 residues. From germline, CDR1 is MNHNS and CDR2 SASEGT. The CDR3 nucleotides read TGTGCCAGCAGTCTCCCGGCGGCCAATCAGCCCCAGCATTTT. Encoded protein: CASSLPAANQPQHF.

This sequence joins TRBV2 and TRBJ2-7; TRBD2 agrees at 8 bases. The CDR3 totals 15 residues. The germline CDR1 and CDR2 sequences are SNHLY and FYNNEI. V lost 7 bases and J lost 1; bases outside the gene matches: 9. CDR3 nucleotide sequence: TGTGCCAGCACAAAGAGCGGGGGAGTTTCCTACGAGCAGTACTTC. It codes for CASTKSGGVSYEQYF.

The chain combines TRBV11-3 with TRBJ2-7, with 8 bases matching TRBD1. Germline V gene lookup returns CDR1 SGHNT and CDR2 YENEEA. The CDR3 totals 14 residues. V lost 4 bases to trimming and J lost 2 bases; unmatched junction nucleotides: 4. CDR3 residues: CASSSGQGAYEQYF. The CDR3 DNA reads TGTGCCAGCAGCTCCGGACAGGGAGCCTACGAGCAGTACTTC.

The gene calls are TRBV7-9 and TRBJ2-3; TRBD1 might be the D (6 bases). Germline V gives CDR1 SEHNR, CDR2 FQNEAQ (reference sequence). The length of the CDR3 is 16 residues. Trimming removed 5 bases at V and 0 bases at J, with 15 bases between. Here the CDR3 reads CASSSNRDQSTDTQYF. The CDR3 DNA reads TGTGCCAGCAGCAGTAACAGGGATCAGAGCACAGATACGCAGTATTTT.